This TCR beta chain originates from a study of CD8+ T cells in alopecia areata. At the level of the study: Each day, treated patients took oral tofacitinib twice, at 5 to 10 mg per dose.

Extracted RNA was reverse transcribed into cDNA, the sequencing template. The repertoire was sequenced with immunoSEQ multiplex PCR; TCRdb's copy has only in-frame clones and lacks some. The table includes around 250,000 clones, 67% detected once. Isolation of CD4+ and CD8+ T cells from PBMCs was achieved by sorting. Study-level findings and limits: Possibly because of HLA-related factors, TCR sharing was less clear across patients than in mice. Across lesional scalp, and particularly alopecia totalis/universalis, clonality surpassed that of normal scalp.

This CDR3 region has 16 residues. Germline V lookup: CDR1 LGHNA, CDR2 YSLEER. V gave up 0 bases and J gave up 2 bases, with 14 bases separating them. Comment on this clone: Its antigen is still unknown.

The sequenced sample was CD4+ T cells sorted from blood, obtained at week 0. The TCR sequence derives from a human donor with alopecia areata. The chain joins TRBV4-3 to TRBJ2-7; unclear D gene. CDR3 bases: TGCGCCAGCAGCCAAGATGTGGGTAATAACCCCTACGAGCAGTACTTC. Translation gives CASSQDVGNNPYEQYF.